This T cell receptor (beta chain) is drawn from a study of CD8 T cells in Susac syndrome. After extraction with the RNeasy kit, roughly 0.5 to 1 ug of the RNA was reverse transcribed using random hexamers. TCRdb processed the immunoSEQ multiplex PCR reads anew with MiXCR; each CDR3 protein has one entry. This sample has 200,000 to 250,000 distinct CDR3 sequences, with 95% found just once. The CDR3 consists of 14 residues. The V gene lost 4 bases and the J gene lost 5 bases, with 12 bases spanning the gap. Per germline, CDR1 DFQATT and CDR2 SNEGSKA (reference sequence). V usage is TRBV20-1 and J usage is TRBJ1-6, with D possibly TRBD1 on 5 matching bases. The sequencing sample was made of CD4+ T cells from PBMCs. The TCR sequence derives from a human donor with multiple sclerosis. The CDR3 nucleotides are TGCAGTGCTACGGAGGGGCGGGATAATTCACCCCTCCACTTT. Translating it yields CSATEGRDNSPLHF.